The 24 T cell receptor beta chains below all came from one sample that was sequenced in a study of technical replicates of blood from several donors. Method: immunoSEQ multiplex PCR; TCRdb's copy keeps in-frame clones and lacks some. Of approximately 29,000 clones in the sample, approximately 92% were seen once. Sequenced material: PBMCs. These receptors all come from a human donor in good health. Some clones in this sample may be carry-over from other donors' samples.

The chain recombines TRBV2 with TRBJ1-5; a weak D match, TRBD1 (5 bases). The CDR3 runs 17 residues. Germline V gene sequence: CDR1 SNHLY, CDR2 FYNNEI. Trimming left V 0 bases short and J 7 bases short, with 19 bases between. CDR3 DNA sequence: TGTGCCAGCAGTGAAGCGCTTACGTGGCAGGGTGAGCAGCCCCAGCATTTT. This sequence encodes CASSEALTWQGEQPQHF.

V gene TRBV5-6 combines with J gene TRBJ2-3; D may be TRBD2 (6 bases). Germline V CDR1 and CDR2: SGHDT, YYEEEE. The V end was cut by 4 bases, the J end by 0 bases, with 15 bases between. CDR3 length: 16 residues. The CDR3, as DNA: TGTGCCAGCAGCCCCCACCCGGGACTTAGCACAGATACGCAGTATTTT. Amino acid sequence: CASSPHPGLSTDTQYF.

The CDR3 reads CASSDSEAAQETQYF. For the CDR3, the DNA is TGTGCCAGCAGTGACTCCGAGGCTGCACAAGAGACCCAGTACTTC. This chain links TRBV6-4 with TRBJ2-5; D remains unclear. CDR3 length equals 15 residues. The V gene's germline CDR1 is MRHNA and CDR2 SNTAGT. V lost 0 bases, J lost 2 bases, and 10 bases lay in between.

This clone is a singleton in its sample. The rearrangement links TRBV6-4 to TRBJ1-5, with TRBD1 matching over 10 bases. The ends lost 7 bases at V and 2 bases at J; junction bases unmatched: 5. The germline V gene has CDR1 MRHNA and CDR2 SNTAGT. CDR3 length equals 15 residues. The CDR3 loop reads CASILGTGGNQPQHF. CDR3 sequence (DNA): TGTGCCAGCATCCTCGGGACAGGGGGCAATCAGCCCCAGCATTTT.

The CDR3 region has the DNA TGCGCCAGCAGCAGCCGGGAGTCCTCCTACGAGCAGTACTTC. Translating gives CASSSRESSYEQYF. The chain has TRBV5-1 and TRBJ2-7; D possibly corresponds to TRBD2 (6 bases). V shed 4 bases and J shed 0 bases, with 11 bases lying between them. This CDR3 spans 14 amino acids. CDR1 and CDR2 from the germline V gene are SGHRS and YFSETQ.

CDR3 sequence: CSALVNTEAFF. The DNA for the CDR3 is TGCAGTGCTTTAGTGAACACTGAAGCTTTCTTT. The chain carries TRBV20-1 and TRBJ1-1; D remains unclear. The V gene lost 5 bases and the J gene lost 0 bases, with 4 bases spanning the gap. Germline V gene sequence: CDR1 DFQATT, CDR2 SNEGSKA (reference sequence). This CDR3 spans 11 amino acids.

This clone was counted a few times. The CDR3 loop is CASTGQFNTEAFF. The CDR3 bases are TGTGCCAGCACCGGACAGTTTAACACTGAAGCTTTCTTT. This sequence joins TRBV6-5 and TRBJ1-1, with D possibly TRBD1 on 6 matching bases. In germline, CDR1 is MNHEY, CDR2 SVGAGI. V lost 7 bases, J lost 2 bases, and 11 bases lay in between. The CDR3 sequence is 13 residues long.

The CDR3 sequence is CASSPPGGSYEQYF. Written as DNA, the CDR3 is TGTGCCAGCTCACCCCCGGGAGGCAGCTACGAGCAGTACTTC. The V call is TRBV18, the J call TRBJ2-7, with 7 bases matching TRBD2. The V segment lost 3 bases and the J segment 3 bases; nucleotides outside the gene matches: 5. CDR1 is KGHSH, CDR2 LQKENI, per germline. CDR3 size: 14 residues. The variable domain in full, completed from reference TRBV18 and TRBJ2-7, reads NAGVMQNPRHLVRRRGQEARLRCSPMKGHSHVYWYRQLPEEGLKFMVYLQKENIIDESGMPKERFSAEFPKEGPSILRIQQVVRGDSAAYFCASSPPGGSYEQYFGPGTRLTVT.

The chain recombines TRBV29-1 with TRBJ1-1; 8 nucleotides line up with TRBD1. This CDR3 has 12 residues. With V trimmed by 7 bases and J by 11 bases, 12 bases remained unmatched. Germline V CDR1 and CDR2: SQVTM, ANQGSEA. CDR3 DNA: TGCAGCGCTTACCAGCGGACAGGGTACGCTTTCTTT. Encoded protein: CSAYQRTGYAFF.

J is TRBJ1-2 and V is TRBV4-3; D call uncertain. CDR3 length: 15 amino acids. V was trimmed by 0 bases and J by 11 bases, leaving 19 bases between them. CDR1 LGHNA and CDR2 YSLEER come from the germline V gene. The CDR3 region has the DNA TGCGCCAGCAGCCAAGATGCCAGACATGGAGGCAGATACACCTTC. Residues: CASSQDARHGGRYTF.

This clone showed up just once. This CDR3 is CASTELGGETQYF. The DNA for the CDR3 is TGTGCCAGCACCGAACTCGGGGGAGAGACCCAGTACTTC. V is TRBV7-8 and J is TRBJ2-5, with a weak D call TRBD2 (6 bases). V lost 7 bases, J lost 4 bases, and 13 bases lay in between. The CDR3 is 13 amino acids. CDR1 and CDR2 from the germline V gene are SGHVS and FQNEAQ.

The gene calls are TRBV7-2 and TRBJ2-7; 9 bases are shared with TRBD1. The V segment lost 3 bases and the J segment 5 bases; nucleotides outside the gene matches: 8. The CDR3 runs to 15 residues. CDR1 is SGHTA, CDR2 FQGNSA, per germline. The CDR3 is CASSFRDREGNEQYF. The DNA of the CDR3 is TGTGCCAGCAGCTTCCGGGACAGGGAAGGGAACGAGCAGTACTTC.

The rearrangement joins TRBV4-1 to TRBJ1-1; D is undetermined. Trimming shortened V by 1 base and J by 4 bases, and 10 bases separated the two germline ends. The CDR3 is made up of 14 amino acids. The germline CDR1 and CDR2 sequences are MGHRA and YSYEKL. The CDR3, as DNA: TGCGCCAGCAGCCAAGTGTCCCTTAGCACTGAAGCTTTCTTT. Amino acids: CASSQVSLSTEAFF.

The V call is TRBV5-1, the J call TRBJ2-1, with D perhaps TRBD2 (5 bases). This CDR3 region has 13 residues. CDR1 is SGHRS and CDR2 is YFSETQ in the germline V gene. The V and J ends lost 2 bases and 6 bases respectively, with 9 bases between them. The CDR3 sequence is CASSFGVSNEQFF. CDR3 DNA sequence: TGCGCCAGCAGCTTCGGGGTCAGCAATGAGCAGTTCTTC.

This chain connects TRBV2 to TRBJ2-7; TRBD1 agrees at 11 bases. CDR1 and CDR2 (germline): SNHLY, FYNNEI. The V segment lost 4 bases and the J segment 13 bases; nucleotides outside the gene matches: 12. The CDR3 is made up of 14 amino acids. The CDR3 DNA sequence: TGTGCCAGCAGTGTTAGGACAGGGGGCTTACGAGCCTACTTC. Amino acids: CASSVRTGGLRAYF.

This chain uses TRBV5-1 with TRBJ2-7, with D maybe TRBD1 (5 bases). V was cut by 4 bases and J by 5 bases, with 19 bases left in between. The CDR3 has 15 amino acids. Germline V gene sequence: CDR1 SGHRS, CDR2 YFSETQ. CDR3 protein: CASSTGAGPANEQYF. In nucleotides, the CDR3 is TGCGCCAGCAGCACTGGGGCAGGCCCTGCCAACGAGCAGTACTTC.

V usage is TRBV18 and J usage is TRBJ2-2; possible D gene TRBD1, 6 bases. Germline values: CDR1 KGHSH, CDR2 LQKENI. The CDR3 length is 15 residues. V dropped 3 bases and J dropped 0 bases, with 8 bases sitting between them. CDR3 bases: TGTGCCAGCTCACCGCGACAGGCGAACACCGGGGAGCTGTTTTTT. This encodes CASSPRQANTGELFF.

This chain links TRBV10-3 with TRBJ1-2; D is perhaps TRBD1 (5 bases). The CDR3 has 15 amino acids. The V gene's germline CDR1 is ENHRY and CDR2 SYGVKD. The V gene lost 3 bases and the J gene lost 4 bases, with 15 bases spanning the gap. This chain's CDR3 is CAISDTTAGTYGYTF. The CDR3 DNA reads as TGTGCCATCAGTGATACCACTGCGGGGACCTATGGCTACACCTTC.

The chain recombines TRBV7-8 with TRBJ2-7; possibly TRBD2 for D (5 bases). The germline V and J ends were trimmed by 7 bases and 1 base, with 17 bases remaining between them. The CDR3 has 15 amino acids. Germline lookup yields CDR1 SGHVS and CDR2 FQNEAQ. The CDR3 loop reads CASTRGAVRSYEQYF. In nucleotides, the CDR3 is TGTGCCAGCACCCGAGGAGCGGTTAGGTCCTACGAGCAGTACTTC.

This clone was detected a few times. The chain uses TRBV19 and TRBJ2-7; TRBD2 might be the D (6 bases). Trimming took 5 bases from V and 6 from J, leaving 17 bases between them. The germline V gene has CDR1 LNHDA and CDR2 SQIVND (reference sequence). There are 14 residues in the CDR3. CDR3 sequence reads: CASSPDAGTLEQYF. CDR3 coding DNA: TGTGCCAGTAGTCCTGACGCGGGGACTCTCGAGCAGTACTTC.

The genes are TRBV4-2 and TRBJ1-5; maybe TRBD1 (6 bases). The germline V gene encodes CDR1 LGHNA and CDR2 YNFKEQ. The V end lost 4 bases, the J end lost 7 bases, and 14 bases lay between the germline ends. This CDR3 contains 14 residues. In DNA form, the CDR3 reads TGTGCCAGCAGCCGTGGGGGGGGCGGGCAGCCCCAGCATTTT. This sequence encodes CASSRGGGGQPQHF.

The chain uses TRBV5-8 and TRBJ1-2, with 7 bases aligning to TRBD1. Germline CDR1 reads SGHTS; CDR2 reads YDEGEE. The CDR3 is made up of 11 amino acids. Germline trimming cut 2 bases from V and 13 bases from J; bases unmatched to any gene: 5. This CDR3 reads CASSFTGTATF. DNA of the CDR3: TGTGCCAGCAGCTTCACCGGGACAGCCACCTTC. Supplemented by reference TRBV5-8 and TRBJ1-2, the full variable domain reads EAGVTQSPTHLIKTRGQQATLRCSPISGHTSVYWYQQALGLGLQFLLWYDEGEERNRGNFPPRFSGRQFPNYSSELNVNALELEDSALYLCASSFTGTATFGSGTRLTVV.

The gene calls are TRBV14 and TRBJ1-1; D is unclear. The V end lost 3 bases, the J end lost 5 bases, and 13 bases lay between the germline ends. This CDR3 has 14 amino acids. Germline V gene sequence: CDR1 SGHDN, CDR2 FVKESK. The CDR3 DNA reads as TGTGCCAGCAGCCAGCTATGGAGGGAAACTGAAGCTTTCTTT. Protein: CASSQLWRETEAFF.

This chain joins TRBV10-3 and TRBJ2-7, with a tentative D call TRBD2 (5 bases). The CDR3 spans 12 residues. Trimming cost V 9 bases and J 4 bases, with 13 bases left between them. Germline loops: CDR1 ENHRY, CDR2 SYGVKD. The CDR3, as DNA: TGTGCCATACTAAGCGGAACTTACGAGCAGTACTTC. Its translation is CAILSGTYEQYF.